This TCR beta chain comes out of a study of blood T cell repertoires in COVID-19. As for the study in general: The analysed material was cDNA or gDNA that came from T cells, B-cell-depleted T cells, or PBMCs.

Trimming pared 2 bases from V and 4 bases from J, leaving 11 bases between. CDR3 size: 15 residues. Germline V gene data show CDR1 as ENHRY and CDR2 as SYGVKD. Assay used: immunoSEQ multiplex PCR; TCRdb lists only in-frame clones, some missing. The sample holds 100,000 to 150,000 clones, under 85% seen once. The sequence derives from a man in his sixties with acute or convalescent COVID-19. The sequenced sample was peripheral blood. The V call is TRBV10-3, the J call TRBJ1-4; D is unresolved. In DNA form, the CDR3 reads TGTGCCATCAGTGAGGCGCTACAGAATAATGAAAAACTGTTTTTT. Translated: CAISEALQNNEKLFF.